This T cell receptor (beta chain) was recorded in a study of T cell changes during pregnancy in multiple sclerosis. TCRdb keeps only in-frame clones here, not all; method: immunoSEQ multiplex PCR. In the table there are roughly 40,000 clones, less than 95% of which are singletons. Germline assignment: CDR1 MDHEN and CDR2 SYDVKM. Trimming removed 7 bases from V and 5 bases from J, with 18 bases in between. CDR3 length equals 15 residues. The chain couples TRBV28 to TRBJ1-5; weak D call: TRBD1 (6 bases). This sequence originates from a female donor in good health, enrolled as a control in a pregnancy study. The source material was CD4+ T cells from peripheral blood mononuclear cells, sampled in the first trimester of pregnancy. CDR3: CASTPAIGGYQPQHF. In nucleotides, the CDR3 is TGTGCCAGCACCCCGGCGATTGGGGGCTATCAGCCCCAGCATTTT.